What follows is one TCR beta chain and its context. This CDR3 spans 12 amino acids. Germline V gene lookup returns CDR1 MNHEY and CDR2 SMNVEV (reference sequence). V was clipped by 6 bases and J by 5 bases, with 8 bases between them. Produced via immunoSEQ multiplex PCR; TCRdb's table is partial and in-frame only. The sample records fewer than 20,000 clones, approximately 90% being singletons. The data originate from a study of T cell changes during pregnancy in multiple sclerosis. This clonotype was obtained from a female donor in good health, enrolled as a control in a pregnancy study. Sample: CD4+ T cells from peripheral blood mononuclear cells, taken in the first trimester of pregnancy. This sequence joins TRBV27 and TRBJ1-5, with D possibly matching TRBD1 (5 bases). The CDR3 spells CASRKGDQPQHF. In DNA, the CDR3 is TGTGCCAGCAGAAAAGGGGATCAGCCCCAGCATTTT.